The 11 T cell receptor beta chains presented below share a single source sample, sequenced in a study of shared clonotypes between healthy human individuals. The method was immunoSEQ multiplex PCR; TCRdb's version includes in-frame clones alone and lacks a portion of them. The sample has hundreds of thousands of clones, about 98% seen once; the top ten hold 0.25% to 0.35%. Naive CD8 cells were CD45RO-negative, positively selected for CCR7, excluding terminally differentiated effector memory CD45RA+ cells. Material: naive CD8+ T cells sorted from blood. The origin of the receptors is a man between 25 and 39 years old in good health.

The chain carries TRBV29-1 and TRBJ2-1, with 8 bases that match TRBD2. V shed 4 bases and J 4 bases; nucleotides not matched to a gene: 6. Germline values: CDR1 SQVTM, CDR2 ANQGSEA. The CDR3 sequence is 14 residues long. CDR3 sequence (DNA): TGCAGCGTTGTCGGAGCGGGGGATTACAATGAGCAGTTCTTC. Translated, it gives CSVVGAGDYNEQFF.

This clone came up once. The chain has TRBV7-9 and TRBJ2-5; maybe TRBD1 (6 bases). Germline-derived CDR1 and CDR2 are SEHNR and FQNEAQ (reference sequence). The CDR3 covers 15 residues. Trimming cost V 1 base and J 2 bases, with 11 bases left between them. CDR3 sequence (DNA): TGTGCCAGCAGCTTAGTAGGAGGACAGCAAGAGACCCAGTACTTC. This encodes CASSLVGGQQETQYF.

Only one count was recorded for this clone. The chain recombines TRBV9 with TRBJ2-3; D may match TRBD1 or TRBD2 (5 bases each). CDR1 and CDR2 (germline): SGDLS, YYNGEE. V was shortened by 3 bases and J by 2 bases, with 19 bases between the two germline ends. CDR3 length equals 17 residues. The CDR3 region has the DNA TGTGCCAGCAGCGCGAGGACGGGGCCTCCCTCCACAGATACGCAGTATTTT. Translating gives CASSARTGPPSTDTQYF.

The chain links TRBV11-2 to TRBJ2-7; 7 nucleotides align to TRBD2. The CDR3 has 14 residues. V dropped 5 bases and J dropped 4; count of bases not matched to a gene: 8. Germline V lookup: CDR1 SGHAT, CDR2 FQNNGV. CDR3 DNA sequence: TGTGCCAGCAGCGGGGGGGAGGCGGGTTACGAGCAGTACTTC. Translated: CASSGGEAGYEQYF. The whole variable domain, remainder taken from reference TRBV11-2 and TRBJ2-7, is EAGVAQSPRYKIIEKRQSVAFWCNPISGHATLYWYQQILGQGPKLLIQFQNNGVVDDSQLPKDRFSAERLKGVDSTLKIQPAKLEDSAVYLCASSGGEAGYEQYFGPGTRLTVT.

The CDR3 DNA sequence: TGTGCCTTCAGTATCCCCTACGAGCAGTACTTC. Protein: CAFSIPYEQYF. The V and J genes are TRBV30 and TRBJ2-7; D unresolved. This CDR3 region has 11 residues. Trimming cost V 7 bases and J 2 bases, with 9 bases left between them. Germline loops: CDR1 GTSNPN, CDR2 SVGIG (reference sequence).

This clone was seen just once. The chain has TRBV15 and TRBJ2-2; no reliable D call. Germline V CDR1 and CDR2: LNHNV, YYDKDF (reference sequence). V gave up 0 bases and J gave up 7 bases, with 6 bases separating them. CDR3 length equals 13 residues. The CDR3 nucleotides read TGTGCCACCAGCAGAGATCTGATCGGGGAGCTGTTTTTT. Its protein product is CATSRDLIGELFF.

This chain uses TRBV6-5 with TRBJ2-3; TRBD1 matches 8 bases. The CDR3 totals 16 residues. Germline lookup yields CDR1 MNHEY and CDR2 SVGAGI. The trim removed 1 base at V and 4 bases at J, leaving 7 bases unmatched. Here the CDR3 reads CASSYWQGADADTQYF. CDR3 in DNA: TGTGCCAGCAGTTACTGGCAGGGGGCGGATGCAGATACGCAGTATTTT.

This chain joins TRBV29-1 and TRBJ2-5; D gene ambiguous. Trimming removed 4 bases at V and 3 bases at J, with 9 bases between. CDR3 length equals 12 residues. Germline V gives CDR1 SQVTM, CDR2 ANQGSEA. The CDR3 spells CSVVTTKETQYF. The CDR3 DNA sequence: TGCAGCGTTGTTACTACCAAAGAGACCCAGTACTTC.

The chain recombines TRBV7-2 with TRBJ2-3; 8 nucleotides agree with TRBD2. Trimming at V came to 3 bases and at J to 5 bases, leaving 7 bases not matched to a gene. The germline gives CDR1 SGHTA, CDR2 FQGNSA. The CDR3 has 15 residues. CDR3 DNA: TGTGCCAGCAGCTTCGTCGGGAGGGCCCAAGATACGCAGTATTTT. Amino acid sequence: CASSFVGRAQDTQYF.

The V call is TRBV7-9, the J call TRBJ2-7, with TRBD2 as a possible D gene (5 bases). V lost 1 base to trimming and J lost 5 bases, with 18 bases between them. The germline V gene has CDR1 SEHNR and CDR2 FQNEAQ (reference sequence). The CDR3 spans 16 residues. CDR3 in amino acids: CASSLVELVGEDEQYF. The CDR3 coding sequence is TGTGCCAGCAGCTTAGTTGAGTTGGTGGGAGAAGACGAGCAGTACTTC.

The table lists this clone with a count of one. This rearrangement joins TRBV7-9 to TRBJ1-3; 7 bases match TRBD1. The CDR3 loop spans 17 amino acids. J lost 0 bases, V lost 2 bases, and 7 bases had no gene match. Looked up from germline, CDR1 is SEHNR and CDR2 is FQNEAQ (reference sequence). CDR3 region: CASSLPRQGLSGNTIYF. The CDR3 region has the DNA TGTGCCAGCAGCTTACCAAGACAGGGCCTCTCTGGAAACACCATATATTTT.